This T cell receptor beta chain was observed in a study of blood T cells in healthy people across ages (dated by TCRdb to the mid-2010s). Study-level background: In model experiments, roughly one uniquely barcoded TCR beta cDNA molecule per two T cells was captured by template switching. Using deep sequencing normalized with unique cDNA molecular identifiers, the study measured how TCR beta repertoire diversity changes with age. Donors were grouped into four age groups: young (average 16 years), middle-aged (about 38), aged (around 60) and long-lived (around 80). Donors of different ages were randomly distributed across sequencing lanes to avoid experimental bias. Two additional independent replicas of 1 million unique cDNA reads from the same blood draw were analyzed for two donors (one aged 18 to 30 and one aged 80 or older).

Donors were 40 or so systemically healthy Caucasian individuals from Russia aged 6 to 90 years. Around 10 milliliters of peripheral blood were collected from each donor into EDTA-treated Vacutainer tubes. PBMCs were isolated by Ficoll-Paque density-gradient centrifugation, with at least 6 million obtained per sample. Total RNA, at least 5.5 micrograms per sample, was extracted from PBMCs with Trizol reagent. For every donor, flow cytometry on a PBMC aliquot measured the percentage of naive CD45RAhigh/CD27high T cells. CDR1 and CDR2 were assigned from the germline V gene (reference sequence) as SEHNR and FQNEAQ. From cysteine to phenylalanine, the CDR3 is 17 amino acids long. Only the CDR3 DNA stays, 51 bases, in frame from base 1. Germline trimming amounts to 5 bases on V and 5 bases on J, with 14 as the count of junction bases outside the gene matches. The library was produced with 5' RACE. The data were produced on an Illumina HiSeq 2500. A second 7 to 11 cycle PCR used a sample-barcoded 5' primer and a J-beta primer mix. A unique molecular identifier was introduced onto each TCR beta cDNA molecule by a template-switch 5' adaptor carrying 12 random nucleotides. Each sample yielded at least 2.5 million CDR3-containing paired-end reads. First-strand cDNA synthesis was performed from all RNA using the Mint cDNA synthesis kit, with priming by a TRBC-specific oligonucleotide. Following uracil-DNA glycosylase treatment, a first 18-cycle PCR with universal primers M1SS and BC2_uni_R was performed on all cDNA. Per the original workflow: Normalization of each sample was performed by random selection of 1 million high-quality reads, each carrying a distinct molecular identifier. Instead of being binned into consensus sequences, reads with shared molecular identifiers were discarded. MiTCR, set to a Q25 quality threshold and the strictest error-elimination algorithm, was used for CDR3 identification, clonotype clustering and error correction. A nonparametric unseen species model with Euler transformation was used to estimate lower-bound total TCR beta diversity. TCRdb's own reprocessing of the public reads used fastp at Q25 and MiXCR and kept productive beta chains. Each entry merges the rows of one CDR3 protein and shows their most common DNA and genes. These V and J calls originate from TCRdb's pipeline instead of the authors' own analysis. This sample lists about 1,800,000 distinct CDR3 sequences; roughly 27% were detected once. Together, the top ten hold 7.7% of the sample.

With respect to this clonotype: What this receptor recognizes is not known. Per-base quality was not reported, and no clone a single base away is much larger than it.

Study-level results and caveats: Because the CMV infection status of the donors was unknown, age-related changes in expanded clonotypes may potentially have been confounded. As age increased, observed TCR beta diversity per million T cells dropped in a roughly linear way, and a significant reduction was already evident by age about 40. Estimates of total diversity based on one million sequenced T cells were considered lower bounds and underestimates. Because profiling used bulk unsorted PBMCs, naive and antigen-experienced compartments could not be compared conclusively. A strong correlation was found between observed TCR beta diversity and the percentage of naive T cells measured by flow cytometry. Compared with the aged group, more naive CD4+ T cells, fewer expanded clones and increased TCR diversity were shown by the long-lived group, suggesting age selection.

The receptor was derived from a woman in her thirties in good health. The receptor chain draws on TRBV7-9 and TRBJ2-5; 10 junctional bases match TRBD1. The sample consisted of blood. The CDR3 sequence is CASSPGTGAEFVETQYF. The DNA sequence reads TGTGCCAGCAGCCCAGGGACAGGGGCGGAATTCGTGGAGACCCAGTACTTC.